This TCR beta chain is from a study of CD8+ T cells in alopecia areata (dated by TCRdb to 2016 to 2018). For the study in its entirety: To study T cell clonal expansion in alopecia areata, the researchers applied high-throughput TCRbeta sequencing to both the C3H/HeJ mouse model and human patients. In humans, TCRbeta sequencing was performed on scalp tissue and on sorted CD4+ and CD8+ peripheral blood T cells from healthy controls and from patients with patchy or totalis/universalis alopecia areata. Scalp clonality was compared among normal scalp (n=4), patchy alopecia areata scalp (n=8), and alopecia totalis/universalis scalp (n=8). RNA was extracted with the PAXgene miRNA kit for fixed scalp, the miRNeasy kit for PBMCs, and the RNeasy kit for mouse skin. immunoSEQ multiplex PCR using 35 Vbeta forward primers and 13 Jbeta reverse primers was used to amplify TCRbeta CDR3 regions. The investigation overall reported the following: Resident alphabeta T cells in normal human skin are also sequenced, complicating scalp TCR repertoire analysis, unlike mouse skin dominated by gammadelta T cells. Compared with normal scalp, lesional scalp, particularly in alopecia totalis/universalis, had higher clonality and more expanded CD8+ clones, which suggests antigenic drive. Compared with mice, TCR sequences shared between patients were less clear, possibly partly because of HLA diversity across the patient population.

V and J lose 1 base and 8 bases, and a span of 8 bases separates them. The CDR3, from cysteine to phenylalanine, totals 13 residues. The kept DNA is CDR3 alone, 39 bases in frame from the first base. Taken from the germline V gene, the CDR1 and CDR2 loops are SGHAT and FQNNGV. Library generation was performed with the immunoSEQ multiplex PCR assay. For TCR sequencing, RNA was extracted from every sample and reverse transcribed into cDNA to serve as template. SuperScript III was used to make first-strand cDNA, primed with a 2:1 mix of oligo-dT and random hexamers. Amplification bias was assessed with a synthetic immune receptor repertoire, and residual bias was removed computationally. The study's own analysis went as follows. Raw reads were preprocessed for error removal, and CDR3 was defined according to IMGT conventions as running from the conserved cysteine to phenylalanine. Clonality was calculated as 1 minus Shannon entropy normalized by log2 of the number of productive unique TCRs. CD4 or CD8 identity of scalp clones was inferred by cross-referencing scalp TCRbeta sequences with sorted blood CD4 and CD8 repertoires. TCRdb's version of the immuneACCESS table is confined to in-frame rearrangements and falls short of the full clone set. An unresolved V gene accounts for under half of the shortfall where checked; the remainder is of unknown origin. The DNA was the basis for D and trimming; V, J and clone size are from that table. For this sample there are about 200,000 clones; approximately 60% appear just once. Roughly 5% of the sample comes from the top ten.

As regards this clone: Its target antigen remains unknown. There are no base qualities to consult, and no much larger clone falls within one base.

PBMCs were separated by density centrifugation and stained for CD3, CD4 and CD8, after which CD4+ and CD8+ T cells were sorted on a FACSAria. Scalp biopsies and blood samples were obtained from unaffected controls. This receptor was obtained from a human donor in good health. Recombination joined TRBV11-2 with TRBJ1-4; TRBD1 is a possible D gene, resting on 5 matching bases. Sequencing used CD8+ T cells sorted from blood. CDR3 loop: CASSLVEGEKLFF. The DNA sequence is as follows: TGTGCCAGCAGCTTAGTTGAGGGGGAAAAACTGTTTTTT.